The 29 T cell receptor beta chains listed next were all sequenced from one sample in a study of shared clonotypes between healthy human individuals. The assay was immunoSEQ multiplex PCR, and TCRdb's table has in-frame clones only and misses some. The sample records about 2.4 million clones, under 95% being singletons. Sequenced material: naive CD4+ T cells from PBMCs. Subset here: CD45RA+ positively selected. The receptors were sampled from a man younger than 35 in good health. Some clones in this sample may be carry-over from other donors' samples.

The chain recombines TRBV27 with TRBJ1-4, with 7 bases matching TRBD1. Looked up from germline, CDR1 is MNHEY and CDR2 is SMNVEV (reference sequence). The CDR3 has 17 amino acids. The J segment lost 0 bases and the V segment lost 8 bases, leaving 12 bases of the junction unmatched. CDR3 nucleotide sequence: TGTGCCAGCGGACTGGACAGGAGGGTCGCAACTAATGAAAAACTGTTTTTT. Its translation: CASGLDRRVATNEKLFF.

The rearrangement joins TRBV6-1 to TRBJ2-1, with D possibly being TRBD1 (5 bases). This CDR3 is 12 amino acids long. Trimming took off 4 bases at V and 10 bases at J, with 11 bases between the two ends. Germline-derived CDR1 and CDR2 are MNHNS and SASEGT. The CDR3 nucleotides read TGTGCCAGCAGTGGAAGGACATCCGAGCAGTTCTTC. This encodes CASSGRTSEQFF.

The V and J genes are TRBV7-6 and TRBJ2-7; the match to TRBD2 covers 7 bases. CDR3 length equals 16 residues. CDR1 and CDR2 from the germline V gene are SGHVS and FNYEAQ. Trimming cost V 1 base and J 2 bases; bases outside gene matches: 8. The CDR3: CASSLGTSVSPYEQYF. Written as DNA, the CDR3 is TGTGCCAGCAGCTTAGGCACTAGCGTCTCTCCCTACGAGCAGTACTTC.

This rearrangement joins TRBV28 to TRBJ2-6, with D uncertain. V lost 6 bases to trimming and J lost 2 bases, with 20 bases between them. The length of the CDR3 is 18 residues. From germline, CDR1 is MDHEN and CDR2 SYDVKM. CDR3 sequence (DNA): TGTGCCAGCAGATCCCCCCGTGGTGGAAGTGCTGGGGCCAACGTCCTGACTTTC. Amino acids: CASRSPRGGSAGANVLTF.

This clone was counted a single time. V usage is TRBV7-2 and J usage is TRBJ2-1, with a possible D match to TRBD2 (6 bases). Trimming pared 1 base from V and 6 bases from J, leaving 13 bases between. CDR1 is SGHTA and CDR2 is FQGNSA in the germline V gene. The CDR3 is 15 amino acids. The CDR3 is CASSLGGVLSNEQFF. CDR3 DNA sequence: TGTGCCAGCAGCTTAGGGGGGGTCCTAAGCAATGAGCAGTTCTTC. The entire variable domain, with the rest obtained from reference TRBV7-2 and TRBJ2-1, is as follows: GAGVSQSPSNKVTEKGKDVELRCDPISGHTALYWYRQSLGQGLEFLIYFQGNSAPDKSGLPSDRFSAERTGGSVSTLTIQRTQQEDSAVYLCASSLGGVLSNEQFFGPGTRLTVL.

The V gene is TRBV9, the J gene TRBJ2-5; TRBD1 agrees at 7 bases. The germline V gene has CDR1 SGDLS and CDR2 YYNGEE. V lost 2 bases to trimming and J lost 1 base; unmatched junction nucleotides: 8. The CDR3 length is 16 residues. The CDR3 loop reads CASSVGQAAIQETQYF. The CDR3 DNA is TGTGCCAGCAGCGTCGGACAGGCTGCTATCCAAGAGACCCAGTACTTC.

The chain has TRBV28 and TRBJ2-7; weak D call: TRBD2 (5 bases). This CDR3 has 15 residues. Germline CDR1 and CDR2: MDHEN and SYDVKM. Between the trimmed V and J ends, which lost 7 bases and 1 base, there was a span of 17 bases. CDR3 in amino acids: CASTRGSEGSYEQYF. CDR3 in DNA: TGTGCCAGCACCCGGGGAAGCGAGGGTTCCTACGAGCAGTACTTC.

This chain joins TRBV28 and TRBJ2-7; D is possibly TRBD1 or TRBD2 (6 bases each). The CDR3 covers 12 residues. Germline V gives CDR1 MDHEN, CDR2 SYDVKM. The CDR3 is CAARQVEGEQYF. In DNA, the CDR3 is TGTGCTGCCAGACAGGTGGAGGGCGAGCAGTACTTC. The full variable domain, with the rest looked up from reference TRBV28 and TRBJ2-7, is DVKVTQSSRYLVKRTGEKVFLECVQDMDHENMFWYRQDPGLGLRLIYFSYDVKMKEKGDIPEGYSVSREKKERFSLILESASTNQTSMYLCAARQVEGEQYFGPGTRLTVT.

The rearrangement joins TRBV6-1 to TRBJ1-5; 7 nucleotides align to TRBD1. The CDR3 loop spans 14 amino acids. The V gene end was trimmed by 8 bases and the J gene end by 2 bases; junction bases not matched to a gene: 6. Per germline, CDR1 MNHNS and CDR2 SASEGT. The CDR3 sequence is CASERQGGNQPQHF. The CDR3 DNA reads as TGTGCCAGCGAGAGACAGGGAGGCAATCAGCCCCAGCATTTT.

Worth noting for this clone: Distinct nucleotide sequences in the sample also encode this CDR3. This chain uses TRBV19 with TRBJ2-1; D unclear. Deletions cut 5 bases from V and 6 bases from J, with 5 bases between. CDR3 length equals 11 residues. The germline V gene encodes CDR1 LNHDA and CDR2 SQIVND (reference sequence). CDR3 in DNA: TGTGCCAGTAGTCTATCCAATGAGCAGTTCTTC. Encoded protein: CASSLSNEQFF.

This clone came up once. The gene calls are TRBV4-2 and TRBJ2-1; 8 positions agree with TRBD2. This CDR3 is 16 amino acids long. V was pared by 1 base and J by 4 bases, with 6 bases of the junction left unmatched. CDR1 and CDR2 from the germline V gene are LGHNA and YNFKEQ. The CDR3 is CASSQVGAGGYNEQFF. The CDR3 nucleotides are TGTGCCAGCAGCCAAGTTGGCGCGGGAGGATACAATGAGCAGTTCTTC.

V and J are TRBV7-9 and TRBJ2-1, with D possibly TRBD2 on 5 matching bases. Per germline, CDR1 SEHNR and CDR2 FQNEAQ (reference sequence). The germline V and J ends were trimmed by 1 base and 9 bases, with 10 bases remaining between them. The CDR3 runs to 13 residues. The CDR3 protein is CASSLVEGIEQFF. CDR3 coding DNA: TGTGCCAGCAGCTTAGTTGAGGGTATTGAGCAGTTCTTC.

A note on this clone: The sample has other DNA sequences that encode this CDR3 too. V is TRBV6-5 and J is TRBJ2-3; the D gene is possibly TRBD2 (6 bases). V lost 2 bases and J lost 4, with 10 bases in between. The CDR3 runs to 14 residues. Germline values: CDR1 MNHEY, CDR2 SVGAGI. CDR3 coding DNA: TGTGCCAGCAGTTACGGGGTAGCGGCAGATACGCAGTATTTT. Translation gives CASSYGVAADTQYF.

The V gene is TRBV2, the J gene TRBJ1-3, with a weak D call TRBD1 (6 bases). Germline CDR1 SNHLY, CDR2 FYNNEI. Between the trimmed V and J ends, which lost 9 bases and 0 bases, there was a span of 12 bases. The CDR3 length is 14 residues. DNA of the CDR3: TGTGCCAGGGGGGCAGGGAGCTCTGGAAACACCATATATTTT. Translating it yields CARGAGSSGNTIYF.

On this clone itself: Other DNA sequences in this specimen translate into the identical CDR3. The genes are TRBV5-1 and TRBJ2-7; D gene uncertain. CDR1 is SGHRS, CDR2 YFSETQ, per germline. V lost 3 bases and J lost 1, with 5 bases in between. CDR3 length equals 12 residues. In nucleotides, the CDR3 is TGCGCCAGCAGCTCTTTATCCTACGAGCAGTACTTC. It yields the protein CASSSLSYEQYF. Complete variable domain (other parts from reference TRBV5-1 and TRBJ2-7): KAGVTQTPRYLIKTRGQQVTLSCSPISGHRSVSWYQQTPGQGLQFLFEYFSETQRNKGNFPGRFSGRQFSNSRSEMNVSTLELGDSALYLCASSSLSYEQYFGPGTRLTVT.

V usage is TRBV5-1 and J usage is TRBJ2-6; D is unresolved. Trimming pared 4 bases from V and 0 bases from J, leaving 8 bases between. CDR1 and CDR2 (germline): SGHRS, YFSETQ. There are 15 residues in the CDR3. The CDR3 region is CASSIARSGANVLTF. In nucleotides, the CDR3 is TGCGCCAGCAGCATAGCCCGCTCTGGGGCCAACGTCCTGACTTTC.

This rearrangement joins TRBV7-3 to TRBJ2-1, with 7 bases fitting TRBD2. The CDR3 extends over 15 amino acids. Germline V gene lookup returns CDR1 SGHTA and CDR2 FQGTGA. V lost 2 bases, J lost 4 bases, and 5 bases stayed unmatched. CDR3 loop: CASSLGQREYNEQFF. The DNA of the CDR3 is TGTGCCAGCAGCTTAGGCCAGCGGGAATACAATGAGCAGTTCTTC.

V gene TRBV5-7 combines with J gene TRBJ2-1; 11 nucleotides line up with TRBD1. TRBV5-7 is flagged as an ORF with uncertain function. The V and J ends lost 4 bases and 8 bases, in that order; junction bases with no gene match: 5. The CDR3 extends over 14 amino acids. CDR3 in DNA: TGTGCCAGCAGCGGCCCGGGACAGGGGGATGAGCAGTTCTTC. This translates into CASSGPGQGDEQFF.

The genes are TRBV2 and TRBJ2-1; weak D call: TRBD1 (5 bases). Germline V CDR1 and CDR2: SNHLY, FYNNEI. Trimming took 3 bases from V and 6 from J, leaving 12 bases between them. CDR3 length equals 14 residues. This CDR3 reads CASSEGGAANEQFF. Written as DNA, the CDR3 is TGTGCCAGCAGTGAGGGTGGGGCCGCCAATGAGCAGTTCTTC.

V gene TRBV7-9 combines with J gene TRBJ1-1, with D possibly matching TRBD1 (5 bases). Trimming removed 7 bases at V and 1 base at J, with 10 bases between. Germline loops: CDR1 SEHNR, CDR2 FQNEAQ (reference sequence). The CDR3 is 13 residues long. CDR3 residues: CASMRGANTEAFF. The CDR3 coding sequence is TGTGCCAGCATGAGGGGCGCGAACACTGAAGCTTTCTTT.

As regards this clone: Other nucleotide sequences in the sample specify the same CDR3. The chain links TRBV7-8 to TRBJ2-7; D is uncertain. Between the trimmed V and J ends, which lost 5 bases and 4 bases, there was a span of 6 bases. CDR3 length equals 11 residues. The germline V gene has CDR1 SGHVS and CDR2 FQNEAQ. The CDR3 DNA reads TGTGCCAGCAGCCCCCAATACGAGCAGTACTTC. It yields the protein CASSPQYEQYF.

The CDR3 is CASSLGASGNNEQFF. The CDR3, as DNA: TGTGCCAGCAGCTTAGGGGCTAGCGGTAACAATGAGCAGTTCTTC. V is TRBV7-9 and J is TRBJ2-1, with TRBD2 matching over 7 bases. Trimming removed 1 base from V and 5 bases from J; junction bases left unmatched: 5. Germline V gives CDR1 SEHNR, CDR2 FQNEAQ (reference sequence). This CDR3 has 15 amino acids. Using reference TRBV7-9 and TRBJ2-1 for the parts outside the CDR3, the full variable domain is DTGVSQNPRHKITKRGQNVTFRCDPISEHNRLYWYRQTLGQGPEFLTYFQNEAQLEKSRLLSDRFSAERPKGSFSTLEIQRTEQGDSAMYLCASSLGASGNNEQFFGPGTRLTVL.

This clone was seen just once. The rearrangement uses TRBV28 and TRBJ2-7; TRBD2 aligns across 7 bases. The CDR3 runs to 14 residues. Per germline, CDR1 MDHEN and CDR2 SYDVKM. The V gene end was trimmed by 2 bases and the J gene end by 6 bases; junction bases not matched to a gene: 7. Here the CDR3 DNA reads TGTGCCAGCAGTTTAGCGGGGAGGGGTCGCGAGCAGTACTTC. It translates to CASSLAGRGREQYF.

This chain uses TRBV5-1 with TRBJ2-3; 13 bases fit TRBD2. There are 18 residues in the CDR3. Germline CDR1 and CDR2: SGHRS and YFSETQ. The trim removed 3 bases at V and 5 bases at J, leaving 12 bases unmatched. The CDR3: CASSSQRLAGGLVDTQYF. The DNA for the CDR3 is TGCGCCAGCAGCTCGCAGAGACTAGCGGGGGGATTGGTAGATACGCAGTATTTT. Combining the CDR3 with reference TRBV5-1 and TRBJ2-3 gives the whole variable domain KAGVTQTPRYLIKTRGQQVTLSCSPISGHRSVSWYQQTPGQGLQFLFEYFSETQRNKGNFPGRFSGRQFSNSRSEMNVSTLELGDSALYLCASSSQRLAGGLVDTQYFGPGTRLTVL.

This chain joins TRBV19 and TRBJ2-2; tentatively, D is TRBD1 (5 bases). The germline CDR1 and CDR2 sequences are LNHDA and SQIVND (reference sequence). This CDR3 has 13 amino acids. With 4 bases removed from V and 3 bases from J, the gap between germline ends came to 6 bases. CDR3 DNA: TGTGCCAGTAGTAAGGGGTACACCGGGGAGCTGTTTTTT. This translates into CASSKGYTGELFF. The complete variable domain, with remaining parts taken from reference TRBV19 and TRBJ2-2, reads DGGITQSPKYLFRKEGQNVTLSCEQNLNHDAMYWYRQDPGQGLRLIYYSQIVNDFQKGDIAEGYSVSREKKESFPLTVTSAQKNPTAFYLCASSKGYTGELFFGEGSRLTVL.

V usage is TRBV14 and J usage is TRBJ1-2; 7 bases are shared with TRBD1. CDR3 length: 17 residues. The J segment lost 0 bases and the V segment lost 5 bases, leaving 12 bases of the junction unmatched. The germline V gene has CDR1 SGHDN and CDR2 FVKESK. In DNA, the CDR3 is TGTGCCAGCAGCTCCAGGACAGGCCCTGTAGCTAACTATGGCTACACCTTC. Its protein product is CASSSRTGPVANYGYTF.

The rearrangement uses TRBV4-3 and TRBJ1-4; possibly TRBD1 for D (5 bases). CDR3 size: 14 residues. Deletions cut 0 bases from V and 5 bases from J, with 7 bases between. Looked up from germline, CDR1 is LGHNA and CDR2 is YSLEER. The CDR3 nucleotides are TGCGCCAGCAGCCAAGATCCAGGGAATGAAAAACTGTTTTTT. Translated: CASSQDPGNEKLFF.

This clone was seen a handful of times. The CDR3 nucleotides are TGCAGCGTGAACGGACGAGGGCCGAACACTGAAGCTTTCTTT. Translated, it gives CSVNGRGPNTEAFF. V and J are TRBV29-1 and TRBJ1-1, with D hard to call. V was cut by 6 bases and J by 1 base, with 15 bases left in between. Germline V CDR1 and CDR2: SQVTM, ANQGSEA. This CDR3 contains 14 residues.

Comment on this clone: Other DNA sequences in the same sample also yield this CDR3. The chain is built from TRBV2 and TRBJ2-7; 11 bases align to TRBD1. J was trimmed by 2 bases and V by 6 bases; bases with no gene match: 3. Germline V CDR1 and CDR2: SNHLY, FYNNEI. The CDR3 is 14 residues long. The CDR3 nucleotides read TGTGCCAGCAGGACGGGACAGGGGGCCTACGAGCAGTACTTC. Its protein is CASRTGQGAYEQYF.